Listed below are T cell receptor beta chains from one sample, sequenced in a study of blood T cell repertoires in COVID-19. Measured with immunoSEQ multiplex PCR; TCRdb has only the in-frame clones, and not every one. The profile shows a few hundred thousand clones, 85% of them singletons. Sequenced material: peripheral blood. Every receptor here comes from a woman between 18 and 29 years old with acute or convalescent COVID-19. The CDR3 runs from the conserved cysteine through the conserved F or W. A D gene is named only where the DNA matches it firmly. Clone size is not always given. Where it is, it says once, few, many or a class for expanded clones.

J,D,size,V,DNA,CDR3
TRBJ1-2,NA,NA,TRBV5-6,TGTGCCAGCAGCTTGGACGGCTATGGCTACACCTTC,CASSLDGYGYTF
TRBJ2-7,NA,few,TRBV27,TGTGCCAGCAGTTTAGTCAGAGGCCCCTACGAGCAGTACTTC,CASSLVRGPYEQYF
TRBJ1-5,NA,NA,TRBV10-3,TGTGCCATCAGTGAGGACTGGCTCCAGCCCCAGCATTTT,CAISEDWLQPQHF
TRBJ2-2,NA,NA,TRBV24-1,TGTGCCACCAGTGATTTAGCCAGGGACACCGGGGAGCTGTTTTTT,CATSDLARDTGELFF
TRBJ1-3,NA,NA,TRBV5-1,TGCGCCAGCAGCTTGGACGGGATCTCTGGAAACACCATATATTTT,CASSLDGISGNTIYF
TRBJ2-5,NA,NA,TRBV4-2,TGTGCCAGCAGCCCTGTGTCGGGGGTTGGGGGGACCCAGTACTTC,CASSPVSGVGGTQYF
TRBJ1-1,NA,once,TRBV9,TGTGCCAGCAGCGTAGACAGGGAGACCACTGAAGCTTTCTTT,CASSVDRETTEAFF
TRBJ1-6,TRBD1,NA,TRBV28,TGTGCCAGCAGTCGGACAGGGGGCTATTCACCCCTCCACTTT,CASSRTGGYSPLHF
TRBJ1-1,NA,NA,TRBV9,TGTGCCAGCAGCGTAGGCAGGACAACAAACACTGAAGCTTTCTTT,CASSVGRTTNTEAFF
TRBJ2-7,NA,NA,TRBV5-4,TGTGCCAGCAGCTTTGGACAGTACGAGCAGTACTTC,CASSFGQYEQYF
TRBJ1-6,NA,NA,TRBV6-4,TGTGCCAGCAGGGCGGGGAGCTCCTATAATTCACCCCTCCACTTT,CASRAGSSYNSPLHF
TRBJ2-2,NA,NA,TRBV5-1,TGCGCCAGCAATCCGGCGGCCTCAACCGGGGAGCTGTTTTTT,CASNPAASTGELFF
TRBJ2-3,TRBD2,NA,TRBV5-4,TGTGCCAGCAGCTTGACTAGCGGGAGGAGCACAGATACGCAGTATTTT,CASSLTSGRSTDTQYF
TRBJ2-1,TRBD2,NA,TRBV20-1,TGCAGTGCTAGTCCCACGCTAGCGGTAATACCCTCCTACAATGAGCAGTTCTTC,CSASPTLAVIPSYNEQFF
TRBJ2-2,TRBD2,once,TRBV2,TGTGCCAGCAGTCCTAGCGGGAGGGAAGACACCGGGGAGCTGTTTTTT,CASSPSGREDTGELFF
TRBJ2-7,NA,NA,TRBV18,TGTGCCAGCTCCTCTCGCGGTGAGGATACGTACTTC,CASSSRGEDTYF
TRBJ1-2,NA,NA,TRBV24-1,TGTGCCACCAGTGATGGGCCGAGTGGAGGCTACACCTTC,CATSDGPSGGYTF
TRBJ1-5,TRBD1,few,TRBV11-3,TGTGCCATCCGATCCGGGACAGGAGGGGGGAGGCCCCAGCATTTT,CAIRSGTGGGRPQHF
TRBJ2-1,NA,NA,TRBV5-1,TGCGCCAGCAGCTCGGACTGGGGTAAGGGTGAGCAGTTCTTC,CASSSDWGKGEQFF
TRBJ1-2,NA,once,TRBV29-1,TGCAGCGTTGACGGGACACATAACTATGGCTACACCTTC,CSVDGTHNYGYTF
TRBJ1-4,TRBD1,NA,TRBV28,TGTGCCAGCAGTCAAGCGACAGGGGGAAATGAAAAACTGTTTTTT,CASSQATGGNEKLFF
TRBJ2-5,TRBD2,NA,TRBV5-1,TGCGCCAGCAGCTTTGGGACTAGCGGGGCGGGAGAGACCCAGTACTTC,CASSFGTSGAGETQYF
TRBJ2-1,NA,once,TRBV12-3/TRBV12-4,TGTGCCAGCAGTCTCTACGGTGAGCAGTTCTTC,CASSLYGEQFF
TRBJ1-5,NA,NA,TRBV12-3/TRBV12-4,TGTGCCAGCAGTCCCCAGGGAAATCAGCCCCAGCATTTT,CASSPQGNQPQHF
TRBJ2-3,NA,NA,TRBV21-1,TGTGCCAGCAGCAAAGGGACAGGGGGCGCAGATACGCAGTATTTT,CASSKGTGGADTQYF
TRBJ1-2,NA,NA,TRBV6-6,TGTGCCAGCAGCCCTACCGTCGAAAGCTTCTATGGCTACACCTTC,CASSPTVESFYGYTF
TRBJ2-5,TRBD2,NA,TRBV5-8,TGTGCCAGCAGCGCGGGCATTAGCGGGCACTCCCCAGAGACCCAGTACTTC,CASSAGISGHSPETQYF
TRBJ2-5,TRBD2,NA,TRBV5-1,TGCGCCAGCAGCTTAAGAGCGGGAGAAGAGACCCAGTACTTC,CASSLRAGEETQYF
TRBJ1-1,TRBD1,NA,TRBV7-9,TGTGCCAGCAGCTTCGGACAGGGGGCGAACACTGAAGCTTTCTTT,CASSFGQGANTEAFF
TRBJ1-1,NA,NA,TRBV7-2,TGTGCCAGCAGCCCAGGACTGGTGAACACTGAAGCTTTCTTT,CASSPGLVNTEAFF
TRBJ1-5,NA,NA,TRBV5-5,TGTGCCAGCAGCTATGACAGTAATCAGCCCCAGCATTTT,CASSYDSNQPQHF
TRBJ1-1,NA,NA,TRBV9,TGTGCCAGCAGCGTACTAACAGCTGACACTGAAGCTTTCTTT,CASSVLTADTEAFF
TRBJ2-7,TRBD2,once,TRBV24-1,TGTGCCACCAGTGGATCGGGACTAGGAGGCTACGAGCAGTACTTC,CATSGSGLGGYEQYF